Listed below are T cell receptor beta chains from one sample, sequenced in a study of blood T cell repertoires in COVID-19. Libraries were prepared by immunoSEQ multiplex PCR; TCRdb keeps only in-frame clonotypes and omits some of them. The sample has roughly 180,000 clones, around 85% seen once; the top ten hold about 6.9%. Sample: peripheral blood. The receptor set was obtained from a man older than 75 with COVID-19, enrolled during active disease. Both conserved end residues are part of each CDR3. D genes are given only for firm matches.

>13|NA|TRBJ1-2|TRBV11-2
CASSWPDIGGYTF
TGTGCCAGCAGCTGGCCAGACATCGGTGGCTACACCTTC
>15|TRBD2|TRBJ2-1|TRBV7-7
CASSSDLGGDNEQFF
TGTGCCAGCAGCTCGGACTTGGGAGGGGACAATGAGCAGTTCTTC
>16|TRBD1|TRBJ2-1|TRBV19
CASSMRRTGARNEQFF
TGTGCCAGTAGTATGAGAAGGACAGGGGCAAGGAATGAGCAGTTCTTC
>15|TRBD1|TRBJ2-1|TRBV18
CASSPSRDRSNEQFF
TGTGCCAGCTCACCATCCCGGGACAGATCGAATGAGCAGTTCTTC
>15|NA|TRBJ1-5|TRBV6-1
CASSEWSAGNQPQHF
TGTGCCAGCAGTGAATGGAGTGCGGGAAATCAGCCCCAGCATTTT
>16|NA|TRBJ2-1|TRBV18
CASSPEEAAPPNEQFF
TGTGCCAGCTCACCAGAGGAGGCAGCCCCCCCCAATGAGCAGTTCTTC
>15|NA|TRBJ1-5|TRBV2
CASSRSSTGNQPQHF
TGTGCCAGCAGCCGGAGCAGTACTGGCAATCAGCCCCAGCATTTT
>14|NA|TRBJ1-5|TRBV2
CASSEQGSNQPQHF
TGTGCCAGCAGTGAACAGGGGAGCAATCAGCCCCAGCATTTT
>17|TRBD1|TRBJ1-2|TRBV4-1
CASSQGGPLAGGSGYTF
TGCGCCAGCAGCCAAGGAGGGCCCCTGGCAGGGGGGTCTGGCTACACCTTC
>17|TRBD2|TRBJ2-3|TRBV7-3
CASSLKYGGGATDTQYF
TGTGCCAGCAGCTTAAAATATGGGGGGGGAGCCACAGATACGCAGTATTTT
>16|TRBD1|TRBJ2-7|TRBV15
CATSRPGQGVSYEQYF
TGTGCCACCAGCAGACCGGGACAGGGGGTTTCCTACGAGCAGTACTTC
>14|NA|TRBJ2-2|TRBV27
CASSLGPSTGELFF
TGTGCCAGCAGTTTAGGGCCTTCCACCGGGGAGCTGTTTTTT
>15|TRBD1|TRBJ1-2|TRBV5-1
CASSLDGTGTYGYTF
TGCGCCAGCAGCTTGGATGGGACAGGCACCTATGGCTACACCTTC
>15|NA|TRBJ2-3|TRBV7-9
CASSPGESRRDTQYF
TGTGCCAGCAGCCCGGGGGAAAGCCGCAGGGATACGCAGTATTTT
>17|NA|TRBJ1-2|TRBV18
CASSPTGDTARHYGYTF
TGTGCCAGCTCACCAACGGGAGACACCGCCCGACACTATGGCTACACCTTC
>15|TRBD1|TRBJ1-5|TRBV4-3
CASSQAAQGNQPQHF
TGCGCCAGCAGCCAAGCAGCACAGGGGAATCAGCCCCAGCATTTT
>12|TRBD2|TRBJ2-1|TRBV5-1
CASSGGVNEQFF
TGCGCCAGCAGTGGGGGGGTGAACGAGCAGTTCTTC
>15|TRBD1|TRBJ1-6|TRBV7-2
CASSPWTGNNSPLHF
TGTGCCAGCAGCCCATGGACAGGGAATAATTCACCCCTCCACTTT
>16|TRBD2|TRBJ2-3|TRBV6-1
CASSVGLAGSTDTQYF
TGTGCCAGCAGTGTGGGACTAGCGGGAAGCACAGATACGCAGTATTTT
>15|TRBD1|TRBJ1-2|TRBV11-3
CASETNRQGAGGYTF
TGTGCCAGCGAAACCAACCGACAGGGGGCGGGGGGCTACACCTTC
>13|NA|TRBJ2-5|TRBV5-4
CASSFRLKETQYF
TGTGCCAGCAGCTTTCGACTAAAAGAGACCCAGTACTTC
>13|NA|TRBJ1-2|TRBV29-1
CSVETWGQDGYTF
TGCAGCGTTGAAACGTGGGGGCAGGATGGCTACACCTTC
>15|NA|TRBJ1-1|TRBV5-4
CASSSGGVGYTEAFF
TGTGCCAGCAGCTCGGGAGGGGTGGGGTACACTGAAGCTTTCTTT
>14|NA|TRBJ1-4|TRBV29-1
CSVEALTGNEKLFF
TGCAGCGTTGAAGCCCTCACAGGGAATGAAAAACTGTTTTTT
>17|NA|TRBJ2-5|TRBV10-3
CAISESSGPGGRETQYF
TGTGCCATCAGTGAGTCTTCGGGACCCGGGGGGCGTGAGACCCAGTACTTC
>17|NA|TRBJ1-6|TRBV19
CASSMRGRGSYNSPLHF
TGTGCCAGTAGTATGAGAGGACGCGGGTCCTATAATTCACCCCTCCACTTT
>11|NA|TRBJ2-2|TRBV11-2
CASSYRGELFF
TGTGCCAGCAGCTACAGGGGGGAGCTGTTTTTT
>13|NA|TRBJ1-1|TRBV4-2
CASSLQRGAEAFF
TGTGCCAGCAGCCTACAGCGGGGCGCTGAAGCTTTCTTT
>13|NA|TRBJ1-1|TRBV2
CASSESLNTEAFF
TGTGCCAGCAGTGAATCATTGAACACTGAAGCTTTCTTT